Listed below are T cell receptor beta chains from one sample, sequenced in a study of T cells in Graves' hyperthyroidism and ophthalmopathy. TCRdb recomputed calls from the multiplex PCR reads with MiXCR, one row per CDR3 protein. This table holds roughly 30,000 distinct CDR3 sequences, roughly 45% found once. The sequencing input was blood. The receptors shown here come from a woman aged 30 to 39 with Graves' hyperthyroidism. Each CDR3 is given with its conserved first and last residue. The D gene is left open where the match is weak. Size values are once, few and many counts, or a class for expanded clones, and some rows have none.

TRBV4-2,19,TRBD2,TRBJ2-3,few,CASSPSIPAGLAGAATQYF,TGTGCCAGCAGCCCATCTATCCCAGCGGGGCTAGCGGGAGCGGCTACGCAGTATTTT
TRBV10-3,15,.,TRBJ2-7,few,CAISEGRGRSYEQYF,TGTGCCATCAGTGAAGGCAGGGGTAGGTCCTACGAGCAGTACTTC
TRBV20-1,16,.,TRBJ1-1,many,CSARDVWRGGNTEAFF,TGCAGTGCTAGAGATGTCTGGAGAGGGGGGAACACTGAAGCTTTCTTT
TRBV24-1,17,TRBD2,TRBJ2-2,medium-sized,CATSDPSSGRAEGELFF,TGTGCCACCAGTGATCCGTCGAGCGGGAGGGCCGAGGGGGAGCTGTTTTTT
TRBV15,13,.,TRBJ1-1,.,CATSRDLGAEAFF,TGTGCCACCAGCAGAGATCTGGGCGCTGAAGCTTTCTTT
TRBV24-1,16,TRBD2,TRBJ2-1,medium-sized,CATSDPGLAENNEQFF,TGTGCCACCAGTGACCCCGGGCTAGCGGAAAACAATGAGCAGTTCTTC
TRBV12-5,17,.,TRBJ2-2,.,CASGLIRETQYFGELFF,.
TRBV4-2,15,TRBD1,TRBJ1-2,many,CASSLTGGGGGGYTF,TGTGCCAGCAGCCTCACAGGGGGGGGCGGGGGTGGCTACACCTTC
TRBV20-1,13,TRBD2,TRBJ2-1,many,CSARLAEDNEQFF,TGCAGTGCTAGACTAGCGGAAGACAATGAGCAGTTCTTC
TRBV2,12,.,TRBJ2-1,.,CASELTGNEQFF,TGTGCCAGCGAACTAACGGGAAATGAGCAGTTCTTC
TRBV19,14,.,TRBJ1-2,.,CASSSGLRVYGYTF,TGTGCCAGTAGTTCAGGACTTAGAGTCTATGGCTACACCTTC
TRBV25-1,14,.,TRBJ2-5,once,CASSAIDRQETQYF,TGTGCCAGCAGTGCGATTGACAGGCAAGAGACCCAGTACTTC
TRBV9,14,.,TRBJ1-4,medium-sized,CASSEGRINEKLFF,TGTGCCAGCAGCGAAGGACGGATTAATGAAAAACTGTTTTTT
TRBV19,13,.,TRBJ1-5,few,CASTNSYKQPQHF,TGTGCCTCAACGAACAGTTACAAGCAGCCCCAGCATTTT
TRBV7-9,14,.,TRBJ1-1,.,CASSLVSMNTEAFF,TGTGCCAGCAGCTTAGTCAGCATGAACACTGAAGCTTTCTTT
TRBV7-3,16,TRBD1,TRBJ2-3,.,CASSPQGAQGTYTQYF,TGTGCCAGCAGCCCACAGGGGGCCCAAGGCACATATACGCAGTATTTT
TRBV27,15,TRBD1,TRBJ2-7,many,CASSRKGTVSYEQYF,TGTGCCAGCAGTCGAAAGGGGACAGTCTCCTACGAGCAGTACTTC
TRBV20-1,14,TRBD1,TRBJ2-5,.,CSARGGQGLETQYF,TGCAGTGCTAGGGGGGGACAGGGGCTAGAGACCCAGTACTTC
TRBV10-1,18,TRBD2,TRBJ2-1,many,CASSPGLAGGGSYNEQFF,TGCGCCAGCAGTCCGGGACTAGCGGGAGGGGGCTCCTACAATGAGCAGTTCTTC
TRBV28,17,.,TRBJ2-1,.,CASSVFRGRNINNEQFF,TGTGCCAGCAGTGTGTTTAGGGGACGCAATATTAACAATGAGCAGTTCTTC
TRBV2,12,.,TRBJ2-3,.,CASIGTLGTQYF,TGTGCCAGCATCGGGACTCTTGGTACGCAGTATTTT
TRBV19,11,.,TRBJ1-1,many,CASTGNTEAFF,TGTGCCTCTACAGGGAACACTGAAGCTTTCTTT
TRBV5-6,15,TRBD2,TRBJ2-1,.,CACSLDSGGWGEQFF,TGTGCCTGCAGCCTGGATAGCGGGGGGTGGGGTGAGCAGTTCTTC
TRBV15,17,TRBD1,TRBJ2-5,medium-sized,CATSRDRDRGFEETQYF,TGTGCCACCAGCAGAGATCGGGACAGGGGCTTCGAGGAGACCCAGTACTTC
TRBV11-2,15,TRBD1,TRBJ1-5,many,CASSLVGTGDQPQHF,TGTGCCAGCAGCTTAGTGGGGACAGGGGATCAGCCCCAGCATTTT
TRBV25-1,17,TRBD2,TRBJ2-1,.,CASSDGTTGRSYNEQFF,TGTGCCAGCAGTGACGGGACTACGGGAAGGTCCTACAATGAGCAGTTCTTC
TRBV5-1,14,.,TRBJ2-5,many,CASSSTGGQETQYF,TGCGCCAGCAGCTCCACCGGCGGCCAAGAGACCCAGTACTTC
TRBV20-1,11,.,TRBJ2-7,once,CSATTSYEQYF,TGCAGTGCAACGACTAGCTACGAGCAGTACTTC
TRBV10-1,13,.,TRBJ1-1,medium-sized,CASSGDMNTEAFF,TGCGCCAGCAGTGGGGACATGAACACTGAAGCTTTCTTT
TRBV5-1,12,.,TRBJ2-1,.,CASSLACMEQFF,TGCGCAAGCAGCTTGGCGTGCATGGAGCAGTTCTTC
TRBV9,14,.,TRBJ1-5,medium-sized,CASSKGVSNQPQHF,TGTGCCAGCAGCAAGGGGGTGAGCAATCAGCCCCAGCATTTT
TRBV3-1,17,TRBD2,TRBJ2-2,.,CASSYSGRFLSTGELFF,TGTGCCAGCAGCTATAGCGGGAGGTTCCTTTCCACCGGGGAGCTGTTTTTT